Shown below are 9 T cell receptor beta chains from a single sample sequenced in a study of shared clonotypes between healthy human individuals. Only in-frame clones appear in the TCRdb table, and some are missing; sequencing was by immunoSEQ multiplex PCR. The table includes about 2.4 million clones, more than 85% detected once. The source material was naive CD4+ T cells from PBMCs. Described subset: CD45RA+ positively selected. Source of these receptors: a man between 18 and 29 years old in good health. Some clones in this sample may be carry-over from other donors' samples.

The gene calls are TRBV7-9 and TRBJ2-5; possibly TRBD1 for D (7 bases). The length of the CDR3 is 17 residues. Trimming stripped 1 base from V and 5 bases from J, with 20 bases between. CDR1 and CDR2 (germline): SEHNR, FQNEAQ (reference sequence). This CDR3 reads CASSLVLTGRMGETQYF. Here the CDR3 DNA reads TGTGCCAGCAGCTTAGTTCTGACAGGGAGGATGGGGGAGACCCAGTACTTC.

V usage is TRBV11-1 and J usage is TRBJ2-5, with no clear D. Trimming took 5 bases from V and 5 from J, leaving 12 bases between them. CDR3 size: 13 residues. Germline V gene lookup returns CDR1 SGHAT and CDR2 FQDESV (reference sequence). The CDR3 region is CASSRSFLETQYF. The CDR3 nucleotides are TGTGCCAGCAGCCGTAGTTTTCTGGAGACCCAGTACTTC.

This clone was seen only once. The V gene is TRBV6-6, the J gene TRBJ1-2; a possible D gene is TRBD1 (6 bases). The CDR3 is 15 residues long. CDR1 MNHNY and CDR2 SVGAGI come from the germline V gene (reference sequence). Trimming pared 2 bases from V and 14 bases from J, leaving 24 bases between. CDR3 amino acids: CASSYVGQSSLGWTF. As DNA, the CDR3 is TGTGCCAGCAGTTACGTCGGACAGTCCTCTTTGGGGTGGACCTTC.

The V call is TRBV5-6, the J call TRBJ2-3; D is possibly TRBD2 (5 bases). The CDR3 totals 14 residues. Trimming removed 2 bases from V and 4 bases from J, with 11 bases in between. The germline V gene has CDR1 SGHDT and CDR2 YYEEEE. CDR3 region: CASSFGLASDTQYF. CDR3 DNA sequence: TGTGCCAGCAGCTTCGGCCTAGCATCAGATACGCAGTATTTT.

With regard to this clone: The conserved phenylalanine or tryptophan normally closing the CDR3 is absent here, so this likely arose from a read error. It is unclear where the CDR3 begins or ends on the DNA, so no DNA is shown, and the CDR3 is as TCRdb lists it. The chain joins TRBV6-1 to TRBJ1-2. Germline V gene data show CDR1 as MNHNS and CDR2 as SASEGT. 9 amino acids form the CDR3, both terminal residues included. The CDR3 reads CASSEALVV.

CDR3 coding DNA: TGCGCCAACCACGCACAGGGGACAGTTGCGGGTATGAAAGAGACCCAGTACTTC. This sequence encodes CANHAQGTVAGMKETQYF. The gene calls are TRBV10-1 and TRBJ2-5; TRBD1 aligns across 7 bases. After removal of 10 bases from V and 3 bases from J, the junction contained 23 bases not matched to a gene. This CDR3 comprises 18 residues. The germline CDR1 and CDR2 sequences are WNHNN and SYGVQD (reference sequence).

The chain uses TRBV11-2 and TRBJ1-4, with D hard to call. The CDR3 is 15 residues long. V lost 5 bases to trimming and J lost 10 bases, with 20 bases between them. Looked up from germline, CDR1 is SGHAT and CDR2 is FQNNGV. The CDR3 DNA follows: TGTGCCAGCAGCCCCTCTCCCCTGATAGTCGGAAAACTGTTTTTT. This gives the protein CASSPSPLIVGKLFF.

The rearrangement uses TRBV28 and TRBJ2-2; 8 bases align to TRBD2. V lost 11 bases, J lost 6 bases, and 14 bases stayed unmatched. The CDR3 has 15 residues. Germline loops: CDR1 MDHEN, CDR2 SYDVKM. In nucleotides, the CDR3 is TGTGCCGGAAAGAGAGCGGGGGCAATCGCCGGGGAGCTGTTTTTT. This encodes CAGKRAGAIAGELFF.

This clone was recorded once. The chain joins TRBV6-1 to TRBJ1-3, with D possibly being TRBD1 (5 bases). The CDR3 has 13 amino acids. Germline CDR1 and CDR2: MNHNS and SASEGT. The V and J ends lost 7 bases and 7 bases respectively, with 14 bases between them. The CDR3: CASTEGLGNTIYF. Written as DNA, the CDR3 is TGTGCCAGCACCGAGGGGCTTGGGAACACCATATATTTT.